One and the same sample provided the 24 T cell receptor beta chains below, sequenced in a study of human T cells and chemical hapten exposure. Time point here: patch test 2, 6 weeks after DPC sensitization. Treatment denoted: therapeutic diphenylcyclopropenone sensitization with weekly scalp DPC. Via MiXCR, TCRdb re-called the RACE reads, giving one row per CDR3 protein. The top ten clones hold about 1.3% of a sample with some 150,000 distinct CDR3 sequences, roughly 10% of them seen once. This specimen was whole blood, taken in connection with sensitization to the hapten diphenylcyclopropenone (DPC). The receptors derive from a woman in her fifties or sixties with alopecia areata. Some clones in this sample may be carry-over from other donors' samples.

This chain uses TRBV2 with TRBJ2-3; TRBD2 aligns across 12 bases. V trimming: 2 bases; J trimming: 6 bases; junction bases outside the gene matches: 6. Germline assignment: CDR1 SNHLY and CDR2 FYNNEI. This CDR3 region has 16 residues. CDR3 sequence (DNA): TGTGCCAGCAGTGAAACTAGCGGGAGGATAGGGGATACGCAGTATTTT. This codes for CASSETSGRIGDTQYF.

The chain recombines TRBV5-1 with TRBJ2-6; 7 nucleotides align to TRBD1. V lost 4 bases, J lost 4 bases, and 14 bases stayed unmatched. The CDR3 totals 18 residues. Germline CDR1 and CDR2: SGHRS and YFSETQ. The CDR3 DNA is TGCGCCAGCAGCCCAAAGGGACAGATACCAACGGGGGCCAACGTCCTGACTTTC. Its protein is CASSPKGQIPTGANVLTF.

In this sample, this clonotype turned up many times. The chain is built from TRBV9 and TRBJ2-7; possible D gene TRBD2, 6 bases. The CDR3 length is 15 residues. Germline V CDR1 and CDR2: SGDLS, YYNGEE. Trimming removed 3 bases at V and 2 bases at J, with 15 bases between. The CDR3 DNA is TGTGCCAGCAGCGACTCAGGGACGGGGGCCTACGAGCAGTACTTC. Translating gives CASSDSGTGAYEQYF.

This clonotype was observed a few times. The V call is TRBV18, the J call TRBJ2-3; 7 nucleotides agree with TRBD1. This CDR3 is built from 13 residues. Germline CDR1 is KGHSH and CDR2 is LQKENI. With V trimmed by 1 base and J by 6 bases, 1 base remained unmatched. CDR3 bases: TGTGCCAGCTCACCACTGACAGGGGATACGCAGTATTTT. Protein product: CASSPLTGDTQYF.

The sample holds many counts of this clonotype. The V and J genes are TRBV7-9 and TRBJ2-7; tentative D call: TRBD1 (6 bases). Per the germline V gene, CDR1 is SEHNR and CDR2 is FQNEAQ (reference sequence). The V and J ends lost 5 bases and 4 bases respectively, with 9 bases between them. The CDR3 totals 12 residues. In nucleotides, the CDR3 is TGTGCCAGCAGCCATCAGGGGTACGAGCAGTACTTC. The encoded protein is CASSHQGYEQYF.

The gene calls are TRBV12-3 or TRBV12-4 and TRBJ1-1; D is undetermined. Trimming pared 6 bases from V and 8 bases from J, leaving 10 bases between. The CDR3 extends over 11 amino acids. DNA of the CDR3: TGTGCCAGCAGCCTACGATCCGAAGCTTTCTTT. This sequence encodes CASSLRSEAFF.

The gene calls are TRBV6-1 and TRBJ1-1; D may be TRBD1 (6 bases). CDR1 and CDR2 (germline): MNHNS, SASEGT. V gave up 4 bases and J gave up 4 bases, with 13 bases separating them. CDR3 length: 14 residues. The CDR3: CASSAQGSGTEAFF. In DNA, the CDR3 is TGTGCCAGCAGTGCACAGGGTTCGGGCACTGAAGCTTTCTTT.

This clonotype has just a few counts. This chain joins TRBV5-1 and TRBJ2-1; D remains unclear. V gave up 4 bases and J gave up 0 bases, with 14 bases separating them. There are 16 residues in the CDR3. CDR1 and CDR2 from the germline V gene are SGHRS and YFSETQ. The DNA of the CDR3 is TGCGCCAGCAGCCCGGAGCGCGCTAGCTCCTACAATGAGCAGTTCTTC. It encodes CASSPERASSYNEQFF.

At least ten counts were recorded for this clonotype. The chain is built from TRBV4-1 and TRBJ2-3, with 11 bases that match TRBD2. Losses at the gene ends were 5 bases for V and 1 base for J; bases not matched to a gene: 14. This CDR3 comprises 19 residues. Germline loops: CDR1 MGHRA, CDR2 YSYEKL. The DNA of the CDR3 is TGCGCCAGCAGCACCCCGGGACTAGCGGACCCCAAGCGCACAGATACGCAGTATTTT. Protein sequence: CASSTPGLADPKRTDTQYF.

This clonotype was observed many times. This rearrangement joins TRBV6-6 to TRBJ1-5; the match to TRBD1 covers 9 bases. The V gene end was trimmed by 8 bases and the J gene end by 5 bases; junction bases not matched to a gene: 7. CDR1 MNHNY and CDR2 SVGAGI come from the germline V gene (reference sequence). The CDR3 totals 14 residues. DNA for the CDR3: TGTGCCAGCGGGTGGACAGGGGCCGATCAGCCCCAGCATTTT. Protein product: CASGWTGADQPQHF.

V usage is TRBV27 and J usage is TRBJ2-1; the D gene is possibly TRBD2 (5 bases). The V gene lost 5 bases and the J gene lost 3 bases, with 14 bases spanning the gap. The CDR3 has 15 residues. The germline CDR1 and CDR2 sequences are MNHEY and SMNVEV (reference sequence). The CDR3 loop is CASSRRGLDYNEQFF. CDR3 DNA: TGTGCCAGCAGTCGCCGAGGGCTTGACTACAATGAGCAGTTCTTC.

The table lists this clonotype with a few counts. This chain joins TRBV6-1 and TRBJ1-1; D is unresolved. Germline values: CDR1 MNHNS, CDR2 SASEGT. Trimming cost V 4 bases and J 0 bases, with 9 bases left between them. This CDR3 region has 14 residues. CDR3 sequence (DNA): TGTGCCAGCAGTGGTCTACTATTGAACACTGAAGCTTTCTTT. Translation: CASSGLLLNTEAFF.

The gene calls are TRBV11-2 and TRBJ2-1; tentative D call: TRBD2 (5 bases). Germline assignment: CDR1 SGHAT and CDR2 FQNNGV. V lost 5 bases and J 5 bases, leaving 22 bases between the germline ends. The CDR3 covers 17 residues. CDR3 DNA sequence: TGTGCCAGCAGCGCACTAGTCAGGCGCCCACAGAACAATGAGCAGTTCTTC. Translated, it gives CASSALVRRPQNNEQFF.

This clonotype showed up many times. The V call is TRBV19, the J call TRBJ2-1, with D possibly called TRBD1 or TRBD2 (5 bases each). CDR3 length: 20 residues. The V end was cut by 4 bases, the J end by 0 bases, with 25 bases between. Germline-derived CDR1 and CDR2 are LNHDA and SQIVND (reference sequence). The CDR3 loop reads CASSRTRDLGRSSSYNEQFF. CDR3 DNA sequence: TGTGCCAGTAGTAGGACCCGGGACCTGGGCCGCTCCAGCTCCTACAATGAGCAGTTCTTC.

This clonotype was recorded at least ten times. This chain uses TRBV12-3 or TRBV12-4 with TRBJ1-2, with 8 bases fitting TRBD1. Germline trimming cut 7 bases from V and 8 bases from J; bases unmatched to any gene: 9. The CDR3 is 13 residues long. The CDR3 is CASNLDRDGGYTF. CDR3 nucleotides: TGTGCCAGCAACCTGGACAGGGATGGCGGCTACACCTTC.

This clonotype was counted between two and nine times. The chain uses TRBV28 and TRBJ2-1, with TRBD2 matching 12 bases. The CDR3 is made up of 13 amino acids. CDR1 and CDR2 (germline): MDHEN, SYDVKM. Trimming removed 9 bases from V and 6 bases from J; junction bases left unmatched: 3. CDR3 nucleotide sequence: TGTGCCAGTACTAGCGGGGGGATCAATGAGCAGTTCTTC. It encodes CASTSGGINEQFF.

This clonotype was detected ten times or more. The chain carries TRBV7-2 and TRBJ2-7; 7 bases map to TRBD2. The germline V gene has CDR1 SGHTA and CDR2 FQGNSA. The CDR3 length is 14 residues. V shed 5 bases and J 2 bases; nucleotides not matched to a gene: 6. The CDR3 DNA sequence: TGTGCCAGCAGCCCCCCCAGCGGGGCCTACGAGCAGTACTTC. Its protein is CASSPPSGAYEQYF. Complete variable domain (other parts from reference TRBV7-2 and TRBJ2-7): GAGVSQSPSNKVTEKGKDVELRCDPISGHTALYWYRQSLGQGLEFLIYFQGNSAPDKSGLPSDRFSAERTGGSVSTLTIQRTQQEDSAVYLCASSPPSGAYEQYFGPGTRLTVT.

This clonotype was recorded a few times. V is TRBV12-3 or TRBV12-4 and J is TRBJ2-1, with 11 nucleotides matching TRBD2. After removal of 7 bases from V and 4 bases from J, the junction contained 12 bases not matched to a gene. The CDR3 spans 17 residues. CDR3 sequence (DNA): TGTGCCAGCAATCGCGGGGAGGGACTAGCGGATTACAATGAGCAGTTCTTC. The encoded protein is CASNRGEGLADYNEQFF.

This clonotype was seen only a few times. The chain couples TRBV7-8 to TRBJ1-2; 9 bases line up with TRBD1. Germline V gene data show CDR1 as SGHVS and CDR2 as FQNEAQ. The CDR3 extends over 16 amino acids. J was trimmed by 8 bases and V by 5 bases; bases with no gene match: 15. CDR3 nucleotide sequence: TGTGCCAGCAGCCCGGCTCAACACAGGGGGCAGCGCGGCTACACCTTC. This translates into CASSPAQHRGQRGYTF.

This clonotype occurred a few times. V is TRBV27 and J is TRBJ2-5; maybe TRBD2 (6 bases). Trimming removed 8 bases from V and 4 bases from J, with 14 bases in between. The CDR3 length is 13 residues. Germline values: CDR1 MNHEY, CDR2 SMNVEV (reference sequence). The CDR3 bases are TGTGCCAGCGGACGGGGGTTGGGAGAGACCCAGTACTTC. Translating gives CASGRGLGETQYF.

Ten or more counts support this clonotype. The chain employs TRBV30 and TRBJ1-4, with D tentatively TRBD1 (5 bases). Trimming cost V 4 bases and J 7 bases, with 10 bases left between them. CDR1 and CDR2 (germline): GTSNPN, SVGIG (reference sequence). The CDR3 extends over 12 amino acids. CDR3: CAWTPGGEKLFF. The CDR3, as DNA: TGTGCCTGGACCCCTGGGGGTGAAAAACTGTTTTTT.

Ten or more counts support this clonotype. This chain connects TRBV5-1 to TRBJ2-1, with 10 bases fitting TRBD2. Trimming cost V 2 bases and J 7 bases; bases outside gene matches: 9. Germline loops: CDR1 SGHRS, CDR2 YFSETQ. This CDR3 is 16 amino acids long. The CDR3 protein is CASSFPSGSGGNEQFF. The CDR3 nucleotides are TGCGCCAGCAGCTTCCCTAGCGGGAGTGGTGGGAATGAGCAGTTCTTC. The variable domain in full, with the rest retrieved from reference TRBV5-1 and TRBJ2-1, is KAGVTQTPRYLIKTRGQQVTLSCSPISGHRSVSWYQQTPGQGLQFLFEYFSETQRNKGNFPGRFSGRQFSNSRSEMNVSTLELGDSALYLCASSFPSGSGGNEQFFGPGTRLTVL.

At least ten counts were recorded for this clonotype. The chain has TRBV6-5 and TRBJ2-1; D is ambiguous. V lost 0 bases and J lost 9, with 9 bases in between. Germline values: CDR1 MNHEY, CDR2 SVGAGI. The CDR3 extends over 13 amino acids. The CDR3 DNA reads TGTGCCAGCAGTTACTCGATGTGGGTTGAGCAGTTCTTC. Amino acid sequence: CASSYSMWVEQFF.

V gene TRBV6-2 or TRBV6-3 combines with J gene TRBJ1-5; D gene ambiguous. Germline V gene sequence: CDR1 MNHEY, CDR2 SVGEGT. CDR3 length equals 15 residues. Between the trimmed V and J ends, which lost 6 bases and 1 base, there was a span of 13 bases. CDR3 sequence (DNA): TGTGCCAGCAGCTACACGGGGAGGAGCAATCAGCCCCAGCATTTT. Its protein is CASSYTGRSNQPQHF.